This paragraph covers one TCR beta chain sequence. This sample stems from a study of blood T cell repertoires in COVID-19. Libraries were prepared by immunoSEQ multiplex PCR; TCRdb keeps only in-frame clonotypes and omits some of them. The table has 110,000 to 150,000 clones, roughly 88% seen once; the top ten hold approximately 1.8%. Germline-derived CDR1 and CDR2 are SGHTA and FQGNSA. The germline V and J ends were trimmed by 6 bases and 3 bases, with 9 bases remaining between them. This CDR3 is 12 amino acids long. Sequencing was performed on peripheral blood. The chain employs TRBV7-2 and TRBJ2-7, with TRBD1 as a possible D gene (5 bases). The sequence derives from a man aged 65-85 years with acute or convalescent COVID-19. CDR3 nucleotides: TGTGCCAGCAGAACAAGGGGCTACGAGCAGTACTTC. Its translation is CASRTRGYEQYF. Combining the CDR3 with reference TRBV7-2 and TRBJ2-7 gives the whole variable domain GAGVSQSPSNKVTEKGKDVELRCDPISGHTALYWYRQSLGQGLEFLIYFQGNSAPDKSGLPSDRFSAERTGGSVSTLTIQRTQQEDSAVYLCASRTRGYEQYFGPGTRLTVT.